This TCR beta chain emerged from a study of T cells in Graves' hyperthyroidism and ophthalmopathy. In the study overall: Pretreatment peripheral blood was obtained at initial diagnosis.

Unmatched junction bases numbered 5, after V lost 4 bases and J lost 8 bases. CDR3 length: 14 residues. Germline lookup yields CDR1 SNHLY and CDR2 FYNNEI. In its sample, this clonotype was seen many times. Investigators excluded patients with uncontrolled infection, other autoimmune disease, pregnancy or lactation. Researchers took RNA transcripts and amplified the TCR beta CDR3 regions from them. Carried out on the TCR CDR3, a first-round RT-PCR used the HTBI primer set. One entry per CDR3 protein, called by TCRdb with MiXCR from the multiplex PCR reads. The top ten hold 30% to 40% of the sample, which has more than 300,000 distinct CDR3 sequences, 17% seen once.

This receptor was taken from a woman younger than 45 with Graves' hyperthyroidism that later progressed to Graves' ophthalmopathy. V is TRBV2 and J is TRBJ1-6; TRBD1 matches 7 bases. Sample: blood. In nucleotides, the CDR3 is TGTGCCAGCAGTGCGACAGGGTGGTATTCACCCCTCCACTTT. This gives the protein CASSATGWYSPLHF. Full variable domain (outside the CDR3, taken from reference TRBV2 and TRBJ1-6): EPEVTQTPSHQVTQMGQEVILRCVPISNHLYFYWYRQILGQKVEFLVSFYNNEISEKSEIFDDQFSVERPDGSNFTLKIRSTKLEDSAMYFCASSATGWYSPLHFGNGTRLTVT.